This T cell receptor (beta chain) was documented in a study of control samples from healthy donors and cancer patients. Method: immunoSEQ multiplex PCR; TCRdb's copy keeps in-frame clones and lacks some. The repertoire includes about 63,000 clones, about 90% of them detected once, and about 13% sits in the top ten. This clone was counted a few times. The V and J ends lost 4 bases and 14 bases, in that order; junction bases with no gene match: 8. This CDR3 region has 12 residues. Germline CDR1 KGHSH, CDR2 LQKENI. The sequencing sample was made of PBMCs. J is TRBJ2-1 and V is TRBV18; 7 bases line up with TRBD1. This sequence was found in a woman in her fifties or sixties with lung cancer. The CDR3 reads CASSLDDRVEFF. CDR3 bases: TGTGCCAGCTCACTTGATGACAGGGTGGAGTTCTTC.